Here is one T cell receptor (beta chain) with its context. The CDR3 contains 13 residues. Trimming took off 10 bases at V and 7 bases at J, with 17 bases between the two ends. CDR1 is SGHRS and CDR2 is YFSETQ in the germline V gene. These data belong to a study of blood T cell repertoires in COVID-19. Study overall: Collection of acute and convalescent COVID-19 samples took place in the United States, Italy and Spain. PBMCs, B-cell-depleted T cells, or T cells were the source of the cDNA or gDNA that made up the material.

In the source study's methods: Scientists estimated how many nucleated cells there were by amplifying reference gene primers. This table comes from immunoSEQ multiplex PCR, and its TCRdb copy is limited to in-frame clones, with some not included. The V and J calls and clone size come from that table; D and trimming were worked out from the DNA. The data hold about 180,000 clones, with 80% to 90% observed a single time. This chain connects TRBV5-1 to TRBJ2-2, with D perhaps matching TRBD1 (6 bases). What was sequenced was peripheral blood. This TCR was sampled from a man aged 60 to 69 with acute or convalescent COVID-19. CDR3 nucleotides: TGCGCCGGAAAGTACAGGGCGGACGGGGAGCTGTTTTTT. Amino acid sequence: CAGKYRADGELFF.